This T cell receptor beta chain comes out of a study of shared clonotypes between healthy human individuals. Across the study: The study drew on two women and three men aged 18 to 49 as donors. Study results and caveats: Naive CD4 clonotypes overlapped across a handful of donors at roughly 5.1%.

TCRdb keeps only in-frame clones here, not all; method: immunoSEQ multiplex PCR. The sample has about 2.3 million clones; 93% are singletons. From germline, CDR1 is SGHRS and CDR2 YFSETQ. This CDR3 spans 16 amino acids. With 0 bases removed from V and 0 bases from J, the gap between germline ends came to 11 bases. Concerning this clone itself: Its antigen remains unidentified.

The clonotype originates from a man aged 18-30 years in good health. Some clones in this sample may be carry-over from other donors' samples. This rearrangement joins TRBV5-1 to TRBJ2-3; perhaps TRBD1 as D (6 bases). Sequencing input: naive CD4+ T cells from PBMCs. Subset described: CD45RA+ positively selected. CDR3 in amino acids: CASSLARTASTDTQYF. The CDR3 region has the DNA TGCGCCAGCAGCTTGGCCAGGACAGCTAGCACAGATACGCAGTATTTT. The full variable domain, its missing parts supplied by reference TRBV5-1 and TRBJ2-3, is KAGVTQTPRYLIKTRGQQVTLSCSPISGHRSVSWYQQTPGQGLQFLFEYFSETQRNKGNFPGRFSGRQFSNSRSEMNVSTLELGDSALYLCASSLARTASTDTQYFGPGTRLTVL.